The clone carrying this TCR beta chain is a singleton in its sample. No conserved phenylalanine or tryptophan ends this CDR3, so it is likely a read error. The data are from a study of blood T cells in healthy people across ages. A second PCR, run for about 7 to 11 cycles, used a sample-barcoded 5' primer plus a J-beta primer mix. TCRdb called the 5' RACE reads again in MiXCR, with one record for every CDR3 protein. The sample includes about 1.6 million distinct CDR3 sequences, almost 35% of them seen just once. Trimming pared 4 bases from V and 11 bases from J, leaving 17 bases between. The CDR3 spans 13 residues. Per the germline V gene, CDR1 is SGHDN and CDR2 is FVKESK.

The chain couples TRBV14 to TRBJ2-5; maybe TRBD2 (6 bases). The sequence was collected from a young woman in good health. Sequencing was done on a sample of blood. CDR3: CASSRPGTSGQYC. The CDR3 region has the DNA TGTGCCAGCAGCCGACCAGGGACGAGCGGGCAGTACTGC.